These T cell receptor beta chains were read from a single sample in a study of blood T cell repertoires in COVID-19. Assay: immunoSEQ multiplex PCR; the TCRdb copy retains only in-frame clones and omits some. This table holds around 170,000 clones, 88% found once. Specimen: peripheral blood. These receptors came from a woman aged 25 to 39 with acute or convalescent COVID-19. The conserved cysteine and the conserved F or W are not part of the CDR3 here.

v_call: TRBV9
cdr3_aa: ASSVEWRGYEQY

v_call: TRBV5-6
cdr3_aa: ASSFTGREPQH

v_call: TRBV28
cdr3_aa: ASTPRIYLAGEQY

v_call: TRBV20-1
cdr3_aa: SASPPDRNNEQF

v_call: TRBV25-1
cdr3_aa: ASSDWESYEQY

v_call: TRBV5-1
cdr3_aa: ASSSGDQASGNTIY

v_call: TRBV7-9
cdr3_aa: ASSPPGLVPQETQY

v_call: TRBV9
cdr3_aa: ASSTRDRVVAKNIQY

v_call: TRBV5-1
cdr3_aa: ASSLAPGLNEKLF

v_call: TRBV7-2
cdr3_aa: ASSLAGTSSYNEQF

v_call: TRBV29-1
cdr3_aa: SVEDQRSPTNEQF

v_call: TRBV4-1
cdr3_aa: ASSAFEGAHEQF

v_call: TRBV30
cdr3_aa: AWSWDSGTQY

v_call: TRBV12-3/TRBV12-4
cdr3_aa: ASRGLNEQF

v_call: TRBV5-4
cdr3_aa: ASSSGTGGIETQY

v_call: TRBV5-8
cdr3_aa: ASSLEGTTNNEQF

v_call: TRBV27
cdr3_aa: ASSLGGGPQH

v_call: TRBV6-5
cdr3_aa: ASSKRGYNEQF

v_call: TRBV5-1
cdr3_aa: ASSSFGGWGPGMNTEAF

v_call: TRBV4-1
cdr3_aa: ASSQVSFTEAF

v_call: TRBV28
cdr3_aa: ASSLDRGVGYT

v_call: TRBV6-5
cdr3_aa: ASMVSGNSNQPQH

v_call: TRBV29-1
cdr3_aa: SVTGYETQY

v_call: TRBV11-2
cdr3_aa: ASSLGGLGNEQF

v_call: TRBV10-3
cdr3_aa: AISALSGRVDTQY

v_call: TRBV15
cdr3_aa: ATSELGQETQY

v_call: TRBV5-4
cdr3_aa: ASSLDLRETQY

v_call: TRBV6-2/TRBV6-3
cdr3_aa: ASSRAGRGLSSYEQY

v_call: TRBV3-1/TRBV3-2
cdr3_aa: ASSQDLPNSPLH

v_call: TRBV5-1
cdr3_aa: ASSFRDRSYEQY

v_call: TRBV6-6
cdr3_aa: ASSYSRATNSPLH

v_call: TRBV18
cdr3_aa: ASSPPTRDTQY

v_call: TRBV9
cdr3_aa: ASSRDSWGYNEQF

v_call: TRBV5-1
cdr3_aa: ASSLQGQETQY

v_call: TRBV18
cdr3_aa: ASSQGQADEQY

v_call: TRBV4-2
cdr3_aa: ASSQTQSSYNEQF

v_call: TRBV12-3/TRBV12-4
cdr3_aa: ASSFRGNYGYT

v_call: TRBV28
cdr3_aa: ASSFSYHEGVRRNEQF

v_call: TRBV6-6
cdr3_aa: ASSPAGPNNEQF

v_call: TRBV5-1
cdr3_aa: ASSLVTGPYNEQF